This T cell receptor (beta chain) is drawn from a study of shared clonotypes between healthy human individuals. Looking at the study overall: CD4 naive and CD4 memory each took three plates per donor, while CD8 naive took two and CD8 memory one. Study-wide results and caveats: Naive subsets typically showed greater estimated richness than memory subsets. Large depth notwithstanding, sorted-subset sequencing proved incomplete by rarefaction.

Germline V gene lookup returns CDR1 ENHRY and CDR2 SYGVKD. The CDR3 extends over 12 amino acids. V dropped 3 bases and J dropped 8; count of bases not matched to a gene: 1. The method was immunoSEQ multiplex PCR; TCRdb's version includes in-frame clones alone and lacks a portion of them. Altogether 2 million to 2.5 million clones are present, almost 96% being singletons, with the ten largest covering approximately 0.13%. A note on this clone: The antigen is undetermined.

This sequence was found in a man between 18 and 29 years old in good health. The sample was naive CD4+ T cells sorted from blood. Subset reported: CD45RA+ positively selected. The genes are TRBV10-3 and TRBJ2-1; 7 bases map to TRBD1. For the CDR3, the DNA is TGTGCCATCAGTGACGGACAGGATGAGCAGTTCTTC. This translates into CAISDGQDEQFF.